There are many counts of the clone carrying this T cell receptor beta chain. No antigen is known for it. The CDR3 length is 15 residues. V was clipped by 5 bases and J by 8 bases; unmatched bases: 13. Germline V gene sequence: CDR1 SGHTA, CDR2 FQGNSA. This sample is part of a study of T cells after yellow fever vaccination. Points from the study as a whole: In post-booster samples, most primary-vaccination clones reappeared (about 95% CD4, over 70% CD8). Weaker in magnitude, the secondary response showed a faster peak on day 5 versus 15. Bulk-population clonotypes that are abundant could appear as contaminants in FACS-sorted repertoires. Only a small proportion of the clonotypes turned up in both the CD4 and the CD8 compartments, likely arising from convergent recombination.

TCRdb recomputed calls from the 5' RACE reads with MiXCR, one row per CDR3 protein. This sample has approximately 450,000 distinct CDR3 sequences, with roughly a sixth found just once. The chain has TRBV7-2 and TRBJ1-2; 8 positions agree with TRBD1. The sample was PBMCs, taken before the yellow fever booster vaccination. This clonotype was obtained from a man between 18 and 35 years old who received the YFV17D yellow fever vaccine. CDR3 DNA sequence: TGTGCCAGCAGCCCGACAGGGGAGAATCTGAGGGGCTACACCTTC. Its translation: CASSPTGENLRGYTF. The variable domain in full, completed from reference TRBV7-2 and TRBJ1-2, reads GAGVSQSPSNKVTEKGKDVELRCDPISGHTALYWYRQSLGQGLEFLIYFQGNSAPDKSGLPSDRFSAERTGGSVSTLTIQRTQQEDSAVYLCASSPTGENLRGYTFGSGTRLTVV.